This is a list of T cell receptor beta chains from one sample in a study of OX40 agonist ivuxolimab in advanced cancers. The data were produced by immunoSEQ multiplex PCR, yet TCRdb's version contains in-frame clones alone and is incomplete. The sample contains about 22,000 clones, 65% to 90% of which appear only once. The sequencing here drew on CD4+ or CD8+ T cells sorted from blood, taken in a trial of the OX40 agonist ivuxolimab. Receptors were obtained from an adult with an advanced solid tumor such as melanoma, head and neck, liver or kidney cancer. CDR3s include the opening cysteine and the closing phenylalanine or tryptophan. A D gene is named only where the DNA matches it firmly. Clone size is given for some rows only: seen once, a few or many times, or a class if the clone is expanded.

clone size | D gene | J gene | V gene | CDR3 DNA | CDR3 protein
. | . | TRBJ2-7 | TRBV10-2 | TGCGCCAGCAGTGAAATTTTTGTCGGCGAGCAGTACTTC | CASSEIFVGEQYF
. | TRBD2 | TRBJ2-1 | TRBV6-1 | TGTGCCAGCAGTGAAGGGACTAGAGGAATCGATGAGCAGTTCTTC | CASSEGTRGIDEQFF
. | . | TRBJ1-2 | TRBV6-1 | TGTGCCAGCAGTGGGCGGGACGGACTTCTTAACTATGGCTACACCTTC | CASSGRDGLLNYGYTF
. | TRBD1 | TRBJ2-7 | TRBV30 | TGTGCCTGGAGCGCGGGACAGGGGACCTACGAGCAGTACTTC | CAWSAGQGTYEQYF
. | TRBD2 | TRBJ2-7 | TRBV9 | TGTGCCAGCAGCGTAGAGGCGGGAGAGCTCCACGAGCAGTACTTC | CASSVEAGELHEQYF
. | TRBD2 | TRBJ2-7 | TRBV29-1 | TGCAGCGGTACTAGCGGGAGCGAGGGCGAGCAGTACTTC | CSGTSGSEGEQYF
. | TRBD1 | TRBJ1-2 | TRBV5-1 | TGCGCCAGCAGCAGAGGGACAGATCTCTATGGCTACACCTTC | CASSRGTDLYGYTF
. | TRBD1 | TRBJ1-5 | TRBV6-6 | TGTGCCAGCAGCCAGGACAGGGAGGTTCAGCCCCAGCATTTT | CASSQDREVQPQHF
. | . | TRBJ2-7 | TRBV6-5 | TGTGCCAGCAGCCACAAGAACTACGAGCAGTACTTC | CASSHKNYEQYF
few | TRBD2 | TRBJ2-3 | TRBV29-1 | TGCAGCGTTGAAGTCAATTTAGCGGGAGGGTTCACAGATACGCAGTATTTT | CSVEVNLAGGFTDTQYF
. | TRBD1 | TRBJ1-1 | TRBV6-5 | TGTGCCAGCAGTTACTCGACAGGGCACACTGAAGCTTTCTTT | CASSYSTGHTEAFF
. | TRBD2 | TRBJ2-1 | TRBV9 | TGTGCCAGCAGCCCTCCGAGCGGGAGGGGCTACAATGAGCAGTTCTTC | CASSPPSGRGYNEQFF
. | TRBD1 | TRBJ1-5 | TRBV6-5 | TGTGCCAGCAGTTACAGGGGGCTGAGCAATCAGCCCCAGCATTTT | CASSYRGLSNQPQHF
once | . | TRBJ2-6 | TRBV4-1 | TGCGCCAGCAGCCAAGGTAGCTCTGGGGCCAACGTCCTGACTTTC | CASSQGSSGANVLTF
. | TRBD1 | TRBJ2-1 | TRBV5-1 | TGCGCCAGCAGCCCTGGGGTGGGACAGAACTACAATGAGCAGTTCTTC | CASSPGVGQNYNEQFF
. | TRBD2 | TRBJ2-3 | TRBV5-1 | TGCGCCAGCAGCTTGGCCCTAGCGGGACCTCTTTCCACAGATACGCAGTATTTT | CASSLALAGPLSTDTQYF
once | TRBD2 | TRBJ2-1 | TRBV7-8 | TGTGCCAGCAGCTATGGGCCTAGCGGGAATATTCGAAACCGCAATGAGCAGTTCTTC | CASSYGPSGNIRNRNEQFF
few | . | TRBJ2-2 | TRBV5-6 | TGTGCCAGCACCAATGCGGTCGGGGCAACGAACACCGGGGAGCTGTTTTTT | CASTNAVGATNTGELFF
. | TRBD1 | TRBJ2-2 | TRBV7-3 | TGTGCCAGCAGCTCGACAGGGGGAGGGACCGGGGAGCTGTTTTTT | CASSSTGGGTGELFF
. | . | TRBJ2-1 | TRBV4-1 | TGCGCCAGCAGCCAAGATCCGCGGGATGAGCAGTTCTTC | CASSQDPRDEQFF
few | . | TRBJ2-1 | TRBV25-1 | TGTGCCAGCAGACTCACGGGGGCCTCCTACAATGAGCAGTTCTTC | CASRLTGASYNEQFF
. | . | TRBJ1-2 | TRBV7-9 | TGTGCCAGCAGCTTAGGTCCTGGGGCATCGGGTGGCTACACCTTC | CASSLGPGASGGYTF
once | TRBD1 | TRBJ2-1 | TRBV7-9 | TGTGCCAGCAGCTTAGCTGGACAGGGTTCCTACAATGAGCAGTTCTTC | CASSLAGQGSYNEQFF
. | TRBD1 | TRBJ1-2 | TRBV4-2 | TGTGCCAGCAGCCAACCCGGACAGGGCCCCTTCCATGGCTACACCTTC | CASSQPGQGPFHGYTF
. | TRBD2 | TRBJ2-1 | TRBV4-3 | TGCGCCAGCAGCCAAGATTTGGGTAGCGGGAGCCCTGAGCAGTTCTTC | CASSQDLGSGSPEQFF
. | TRBD2 | TRBJ2-7 | TRBV30 | TGTGCCTGGGTTTCTTGGGGGGGTGGGGAGCAGTACTTC | CAWVSWGGGEQYF
few | . | TRBJ1-5 | TRBV7-9 | TGTGCCAGCAGCCGTCCCGGAACGAATCAGCCCCAGCATTTT | CASSRPGTNQPQHF
few | TRBD1 | TRBJ1-2 | TRBV5-1 | TGCGCCAGCAGCTCTACAGGGGGCGATGGCTACACCTTC | CASSSTGGDGYTF
. | . | TRBJ2-3 | TRBV4-1 | TGCGCCAGCAGCCTGGTCTTTGGGACCTATACGCAGTATTTT | CASSLVFGTYTQYF
. | . | TRBJ2-7 | TRBV4-1 | TGCGCCAGCAGCCAATTTTTACTATACGAGCAGTACTTC | CASSQFLLYEQYF
. | . | TRBJ2-1 | TRBV27 | TGTGCCAGCAGTTTGGCGGGGGCCCTAAGGGAGCAGTTCTTC | CASSLAGALREQFF
. | TRBD1 | TRBJ2-1 | TRBV9 | TGTGCCAGCAGCGAACAGGGGGCGGCCAATGAGCAGTTCTTC | CASSEQGAANEQFF
. | TRBD1 | TRBJ2-2 | TRBV4-3 | TGCGCCAGCAGCCTGGGACAGGGCTCGCGCACCGGGGAGCTGTCTTTT | CASSLGQGSRTGELSF
. | . | TRBJ2-2 | TRBV27 | TGTGCCAGCAGTTTCGTCCAGACAGGTGGGGCCGGGGAGCTGTTTTTT | CASSFVQTGGAGELFF
. | . | TRBJ1-4 | TRBV9 | TGTGCCAGCAGCGGGGAGGCTCTAAGTGAAAAACTGTTTTTT | CASSGEALSEKLFF
. | TRBD1 | TRBJ2-3 | TRBV7-8 | TGTGCCAGCAGCCGAAGACCGGGACAGTTACTCACAGATACGCAGTATTTT | CASSRRPGQLLTDTQYF
medium-sized | TRBD1 | TRBJ2-1 | TRBV15 | TGTGCCACCAGCAGGGGACAGGGGGGTAGAGAGCAGTTCTTC | CATSRGQGGREQFF
. | TRBD1 | TRBJ2-3 | TRBV11-2 | TGTGCCAGCAGCTTAGGCACAGGGGCTCAGCAGTATTTT | CASSLGTGAQQYF
. | . | TRBJ2-2 | TRBV29-1 | TGCAGCGGTGTTACGAACACCGGGGAGCTGTTTTTT | CSGVTNTGELFF
few | TRBD1 | TRBJ1-5 | TRBV6-5 | TGTGCCAGCAGTGTAGAGGGACAGCTCAATCAGCCCCAGCATTTT | CASSVEGQLNQPQHF
. | . | TRBJ1-2 | TRBV19 | TGTGCCAGTAGTACCACCTCGGGCTATGGCTACACCTTC | CASSTTSGYGYTF
medium-sized | . | TRBJ2-1 | TRBV27 | TGTGCCAGCAGCCTCATGCCGGCAGGGGCTAACCTCTACAATGAGCAGTTCTTC | CASSLMPAGANLYNEQFF
. | . | TRBJ2-7 | TRBV4-2 | TGTGCCAGCAGCCAAGATGACTTTTCCTACGAGCAGTACTTC | CASSQDDFSYEQYF
. | TRBD2 | TRBJ2-7 | TRBV29-1 | TGCAGCGTTGTCCTGGGACTAGCGAGGACCTGCGAGCAGTACTTC | CSVVLGLARTCEQYF
. | TRBD2 | TRBJ2-7 | TRBV29-1 | TGCAGCGTGGTAGGACTAGCGGGAGCCTACCACGAGCAGTACTTC | CSVVGLAGAYHEQYF
few | TRBD1 | TRBJ2-3 | TRBV7-3 | TGTGCCAGCAGCTTTTCCGGGACAGGGTTAGATACGCAGTATTTT | CASSFSGTGLDTQYF
. | . | TRBJ2-2 | TRBV4-1 | TGCGCCAGCAGCCAAGGGACGAACACCGGGGAGCTGTTTTTT | CASSQGTNTGELFF
. | . | TRBJ2-7 | TRBV28 | TGTGCCAGCAGTCTAACCGGGGCCGTCTACGAGCAGTACTTC | CASSLTGAVYEQYF
. | . | TRBJ2-5 | TRBV19 | TGTGCCAGTAGTAGAGTGTTGGAAACCCCGGAGACCCAGTACTTC | CASSRVLETPETQYF
. | . | TRBJ2-7 | TRBV7-9 | TGTGCCAGCAGCTTAAGGGCGGACGAGCAGTACTTC | CASSLRADEQYF
once | . | TRBJ1-2 | TRBV27 | TGTGCCAGCAGTGGCCGGGACGGGAATAACTATGGCTACACCTTC | CASSGRDGNNYGYTF
. | TRBD1 | TRBJ1-6 | TRBV4-1 | TGCGCCAGCAGCCGAGGACAGGGGGAGAATTCACCCCTCCACTTT | CASSRGQGENSPLHF
. | . | TRBJ1-6 | TRBV7-9 | TGTGCCAGCAGTCCCGGGGGGGCATATAATTCACCCCTCCACTTT | CASSPGGAYNSPLHF
once | . | TRBJ2-7 | TRBV6-5 | TGTGCCAGCAGTCCCGGGATTGGGCAGATCGAGCAGTACTTC | CASSPGIGQIEQYF
. | . | TRBJ1-3 | TRBV6-1 | TGTGCCAGCTACGGTAGTTGGAACACCATATATTTT | CASYGSWNTIYF
. | . | TRBJ2-3 | TRBV6-5 | TGTGCCAGCAGTTACGAGGGAGACTCCACAGATACGCAGTATTTT | CASSYEGDSTDTQYF
. | . | TRBJ1-4 | TRBV7-8 | TGTGCCAGCAGCTTTCGACAGAGGAATGAAAAACTGTTTTTT | CASSFRQRNEKLFF
. | . | TRBJ2-5 | TRBV7-8 | TGTGCCAGCAGCTCCCGCCGGGGCGTATGGGAGACCCAGTACTTC | CASSSRRGVWETQYF
. | . | TRBJ1-4 | TRBV23-1 | TGCGCCAGCAGGAACAGGGATGCAACTAATGAAAAACTGTTTTTT | CASRNRDATNEKLFF
. | . | TRBJ2-1 | TRBV7-9 | TGTGCCAGCAGCATGGGACTGCCCAATGAGCAGTTCTTC | CASSMGLPNEQFF